The next 16 T cell receptor beta chains were all read from a single sample in a study of T cell repertoires in cytomegalovirus infection. TCRdb used MiXCR to reprocess the reads, holding one entry per CDR3 protein. The sample lists 680,000 or so distinct CDR3 sequences, 35% to 40% seen once, with 2.5% to 3.5% in the top ten. What was sequenced was PBMCs. The receptors derive from a human donor in good health (CMV status not recorded). Some clones in this sample may be carry-over from other donors' samples.

About this clonotype: A much larger clonotype is one base distant, so this may be a read error. The chain combines TRBV11-2 with TRBJ2-1; 8 positions match TRBD2. CDR1 is SGHAT and CDR2 is FQNNGV in the germline V gene. There are 17 residues in the CDR3. The CDR3 reads CASSRYIGGGGYNEPFF. The DNA for the CDR3 is TGTGCCAGCAGCCGCTACATCGGGGGGGGCGGCTACAATGAGCCGTTCTTC. Using reference TRBV11-2 and TRBJ2-1 for the parts outside the CDR3, the full variable domain is EAGVAQSPRYKIIEKRQSVAFWCNPISGHATLYWYQQILGQGPKLLIQFQNNGVVDDSQLPKDRFSAERLKGVDSTLKIQPAKLEDSAVYLCASSRYIGGGGYNEPFFGPGTRLTVL.

This clonotype was observed a handful of times. This chain uses TRBV18 with TRBJ1-4, with D perhaps TRBD1 (6 bases). The CDR3 spans 15 residues. CDR1 is KGHSH, CDR2 LQKENI, per germline. Trimming pared 6 bases from V and 7 bases from J, leaving 18 bases between. Here the CDR3 reads CASSEAGARGEKLFF. Here the CDR3 DNA reads TGTGCCAGCTCTGAAGCAGGGGCGCGAGGTGAAAAACTGTTTTTT.

This clonotype has at least ten counts. This sequence joins TRBV6-1 and TRBJ2-7, with D unresolved. There are 15 residues in the CDR3. Germline V gene sequence: CDR1 MNHNS, CDR2 SASEGT. Between the trimmed V and J ends, which lost 5 bases and 2 bases, there was a span of 16 bases. The CDR3 is CASSFGRSSPYEQYF. The CDR3 DNA is TGTGCCAGCAGTTTTGGACGGTCCTCCCCCTACGAGCAGTACTTC.

The chain is built from TRBV6-2 or TRBV6-3 and TRBJ2-2; the D is unclear. V was trimmed by 5 bases and J by 9 bases, leaving 7 bases between them. The germline gives CDR1 MNHEY, CDR2 SVGEGT. The CDR3 covers 11 residues. Written as DNA, the CDR3 is TGTGCCAGCAGTACGCGATGGGAGCTGTTTTTT. Amino acids: CASSTRWELFF.

The chain recombines TRBV5-1 with TRBJ2-1; TRBD2 matches 7 bases. The germline V gene has CDR1 SGHRS and CDR2 YFSETQ. J was trimmed by 5 bases and V by 0 bases; bases with no gene match: 8. This CDR3 has 16 amino acids. The chain's CDR3 is CASSLEGGSGNNEQFF. The CDR3 DNA reads as TGCGCCAGCAGCTTGGAGGGCGGGAGCGGCAACAATGAGCAGTTCTTC.

V and J are TRBV10-3 and TRBJ1-6, with D possibly being TRBD1 (6 bases). Germline lookup yields CDR1 ENHRY and CDR2 SYGVKD. CDR3 length: 15 amino acids. The V end was cut by 2 bases, the J end by 6 bases, with 11 bases between. The CDR3 nucleotides read TGTGCCATCAGTGAGGGGGAAGGGGGTAATTCACCCCTCCACTTT. Translated: CAISEGEGGNSPLHF.

Remarks on this clonotype: One end of the junction does not line up with germline, which may come from a read error. J is TRBJ2-3 and V is TRBV28; D remains ambiguous. Germline assignment: CDR1 MDHEN and CDR2 SYDVKM. The CDR3 spans 17 residues. The DNA of the CDR3 is TGTGCCATCAGTGTCCCAAGTTCGAAGGAGAGCACAGATACGCAGTATTTT. This gives the protein CAISVPSSKESTDTQYF.

In this sample, this clonotype turned up a few times. The genes are TRBV2 and TRBJ1-1; no clear D gene. Germline CDR1 SNHLY, CDR2 FYNNEI. The CDR3 extends over 11 amino acids. The V end lost 6 bases, the J end lost 9 bases, and 11 bases lay between the germline ends. In nucleotides, the CDR3 is TGTGCCAGCAGGGCGGGTACGAAAGCTTTCTTT. Amino acids: CASRAGTKAFF.

This clonotype appeared a few times. The chain uses TRBV7-2 and TRBJ1-1; 7 bases fit TRBD1. The germline gives CDR1 SGHTA, CDR2 FQGNSA. This CDR3 contains 14 residues. V gave up 4 bases and J gave up 4 bases; unmatched junction bases: 6. CDR3 residues: CASSSTAGGTEAFF. The CDR3, as DNA: TGTGCCAGCAGCTCGACTGCAGGGGGCACTGAAGCTTTCTTT.

This clonotype appeared a few times. The chain recombines TRBV5-4 with TRBJ2-7; TRBD1 agrees at 9 bases. Germline V CDR1 and CDR2: SGHNT, YYREEE (reference sequence). The CDR3 loop spans 14 amino acids. V dropped 4 bases and J dropped 2; count of bases not matched to a gene: 4. CDR3 sequence: CASSDRGNPYEQYF. Written as DNA, the CDR3 is TGTGCCAGCAGCGACAGGGGGAATCCCTACGAGCAGTACTTC.

Only a few counts were recorded for this clonotype. The chain carries TRBV20-1 and TRBJ1-2; 8 positions match TRBD1. V dropped 1 base and J dropped 7; count of bases not matched to a gene: 17. This CDR3 spans 17 amino acids. Germline V gene data show CDR1 as DFQATT and CDR2 as SNEGSKA (reference sequence). CDR3 amino acids: CSARGRTGMSGPFGYTF. The CDR3 nucleotides are TGCAGTGCTAGAGGTCGGACAGGGATGAGCGGGCCCTTTGGCTACACCTTC.

This clonotype was seen a handful of times. The chain combines TRBV5-4 with TRBJ2-2; D possibly matches TRBD1 or TRBD2 (5 bases each). V was shortened by 4 bases and J by 4 bases, with 26 bases between the two germline ends. Germline CDR1 SGHNT, CDR2 YYREEE (reference sequence). The CDR3 has 19 amino acids. The CDR3, as DNA: TGTGCCAGCAGCCCGCCGTCTTCCGGGACGGTCCCGAGCACCGGGGAGCTGTTTTTT. This translates into CASSPPSSGTVPSTGELFF.

The genes are TRBV28 and TRBJ1-5; TRBD1 matches at 7 bases. The length of the CDR3 is 15 residues. Unmatched junction bases numbered 9, after V lost 7 bases and J lost 3 bases. The germline V gene encodes CDR1 MDHEN and CDR2 SYDVKM. The CDR3 bases are TGTGCCAGCATCCCCGACAGGGCCCACAATCAGCCCCAGCATTTT. This sequence encodes CASIPDRAHNQPQHF.

The rearrangement joins TRBV18 to TRBJ1-4; D call uncertain. The CDR3 is 13 residues long. The V gene's germline CDR1 is KGHSH and CDR2 LQKENI. V was shortened by 6 bases and J by 12 bases, with 17 bases between the two germline ends. The CDR3 spells CASSPPDRWELFF. DNA for the CDR3: TGTGCCAGCTCGCCTCCTGACCGGTGGGAACTGTTTTTT.

This chain links TRBV7-9 with TRBJ1-3; D gene unclear. The CDR3 has 12 amino acids. CDR1 and CDR2 from the germline V gene are SEHNR and FQNEAQ (reference sequence). Trimming took off 11 bases at V and 2 bases at J, with 10 bases between the two ends. The CDR3 bases are TGTGCCGGCTGGGATGCTGGAAACACCATATATTTT. This gives the protein CAGWDAGNTIYF. The whole variable domain, remainder taken from reference TRBV7-9 and TRBJ1-3, is DTGVSQNPRHKITKRGQNVTFRCDPISEHNRLYWYRQTLGQGPEFLTYFQNEAQLEKSRLLSDRFSAERPKGSFSTLEIQRTEQGDSAMYLCAGWDAGNTIYFGEGSWLTVV.

Notes on this clonotype: With a much larger clone just one base away, this may be a read error. The chain recombines TRBV7-2 with TRBJ1-2, with TRBD1 matching over 7 bases. The trim removed 5 bases at V and 2 bases at J, leaving 2 bases unmatched. The CDR3 is 13 residues long. Germline assignment: CDR1 SGHTA and CDR2 FQGNSA. CDR3 region: CTSSEDRNYGYTF. CDR3 sequence (DNA): TGTACCAGCAGCGAGGACAGGAACTATGGCTACACCTTC.